The 17 T cell receptor beta chains below come from one sample, sequenced in a study of beta chain features in type 1 diabetes. General observations from the study: TCRB CDR3 length was moderately but significantly reduced in all four CD4+ subsets of Type 1 diabetes patients.

The antigens of these receptors remain unknown. The authors reverse transcribed all of the isolated RNA, so sequencing captured expressed TCRB transcripts. Sequencing used immunoSEQ multiplex PCR; TCRdb keeps in-frame clones, though not all of them. This table has just over 15,000 clones, roughly 69% appearing once. The sample was Tregs from blood. The receptors derive from a man aged 30 to 45 with type 1 diabetes.

This clone was picked up a small number of times. The chain recombines TRBV7-9 with TRBJ2-7; possibly TRBD2 for D (6 bases). Germline loops: CDR1 SEHNR, CDR2 FQNEAQ (reference sequence). V was shortened by 4 bases and J by 0 bases, with 10 bases between the two germline ends. CDR3 size: 14 residues. CDR3 sequence: CASSYLEGSYEQYF. As DNA, the CDR3 is TGTGCCAGCAGCTATTTGGAGGGCTCCTACGAGCAGTACTTC.

The chain combines TRBV6-1 with TRBJ2-3; D gene ambiguous. Germline V CDR1 and CDR2: MNHNS, SASEGT. Between the trimmed V and J ends, which lost 8 bases and 0 bases, there was a span of 6 bases. The CDR3 has 12 amino acids. The CDR3 sequence is CASQTSTDTQYF. The CDR3 DNA follows: TGTGCCAGCCAGACTAGCACAGATACGCAGTATTTT.

This chain joins TRBV7-2 and TRBJ2-3; D is ambiguous. Germline assignment: CDR1 SGHTA and CDR2 FQGNSA. The V end was cut by 0 bases, the J end by 0 bases, with 7 bases between. CDR3 length: 15 amino acids. This CDR3 is CASSLAGFSTDTQYF. The CDR3 nucleotides read TGTGCCAGCAGCTTAGCCGGGTTTAGCACAGATACGCAGTATTTT.

The genes are TRBV30 and TRBJ2-1, with a possible D match to TRBD2 (6 bases). The CDR3 contains 14 residues. CDR1 and CDR2 (germline): GTSNPN, SVGIG (reference sequence). Trimming left V 3 bases short and J 6 bases short, with 15 bases between. The DNA for the CDR3 is TGTGCCTGGAGCGCTATTAGGGACTTCAATGAGCAGTTCTTC. Translation gives CAWSAIRDFNEQFF.

The chain recombines TRBV5-6 with TRBJ1-1, with 9 bases lining up with TRBD1. This CDR3 has 19 residues. Germline V gene data show CDR1 as SGHDT and CDR2 as YYEEEE. With 4 bases clipped from V and 2 bases from J, the junction kept 18 bases outside the gene matches. The CDR3 sequence: CASSPTLNRTGELNTEAFF. The CDR3 DNA follows: TGTGCCAGCAGCCCAACGCTAAACAGGACAGGGGAACTAAACACTGAAGCTTTCTTT.

The chain uses TRBV5-1 and TRBJ2-7, with 12 bases lining up with TRBD2. CDR3 length: 17 residues. J was trimmed by 3 bases and V by 0 bases; bases with no gene match: 7. Germline V gene sequence: CDR1 SGHRS, CDR2 YFSETQ. The CDR3 DNA is TGCGCCAGCAGCTTGGCGGCTCTAGCGGGGGGGATCTACGAGCAGTACTTC. This codes for CASSLAALAGGIYEQYF. The full variable domain, in which reference TRBV5-1 and TRBJ2-7 provide the parts outside the CDR3, is KAGVTQTPRYLIKTRGQQVTLSCSPISGHRSVSWYQQTPGQGLQFLFEYFSETQRNKGNFPGRFSGRQFSNSRSEMNVSTLELGDSALYLCASSLAALAGGIYEQYFGPGTRLTVT.

This clone was detected only once. This rearrangement joins TRBV2 to TRBJ2-7, with D unclear. Germline CDR1 reads SNHLY; CDR2 reads FYNNEI. The CDR3 runs 13 residues. Trimming took 5 bases from V and 2 from J, leaving 10 bases between them. CDR3 residues: CASSFRGPYEQYF. DNA of the CDR3: TGTGCCAGCAGTTTCCGCGGTCCCTACGAGCAGTACTTC. The variable domain in full, completed from reference TRBV2 and TRBJ2-7, reads EPEVTQTPSHQVTQMGQEVILRCVPISNHLYFYWYRQILGQKVEFLVSFYNNEISEKSEIFDDQFSVERPDGSNFTLKIRSTKLEDSAMYFCASSFRGPYEQYFGPGTRLTVT.

The gene calls are TRBV27 and TRBJ2-7, with D perhaps TRBD1 (6 bases). CDR3 length: 16 residues. The germline gives CDR1 MNHEY, CDR2 SMNVEV (reference sequence). Between the trimmed V and J ends, which lost 3 bases and 0 bases, there was a span of 15 bases. DNA of the CDR3: TGTGCCAGCAGTTTCAGGCCCACAGGGAGCTCCTACGAGCAGTACTTC. Residues: CASSFRPTGSSYEQYF.

J is TRBJ2-7 and V is TRBV5-6; 7 bases line up with TRBD2. The ends lost 4 bases at V and 4 bases at J; junction bases unmatched: 8. Germline assignment: CDR1 SGHDT and CDR2 YYEEEE. The CDR3 has 14 amino acids. CDR3 bases: TGTGCCAGCAGCACAGGATGGGAGGGATACGAGCAGTACTTC. It codes for CASSTGWEGYEQYF.

J is TRBJ2-6 and V is TRBV5-1; maybe TRBD1 (5 bases). The CDR3 consists of 14 residues. The germline V and J ends were trimmed by 7 bases and 0 bases, with 8 bases remaining between them. Germline CDR1 SGHRS, CDR2 YFSETQ. The CDR3 DNA reads TGCGCCAGCGGCGACAGCTCTGGGGCCAACGTCCTGACTTTC. It is translated as CASGDSSGANVLTF.

J is TRBJ1-1 and V is TRBV19, with TRBD1 identical over 8 bases. The germline V gene encodes CDR1 LNHDA and CDR2 SQIVND (reference sequence). J was trimmed by 7 bases and V by 4 bases; bases with no gene match: 8. The CDR3 spans 14 residues. CDR3 region: CASSRGQGPNEAFF. In nucleotides, the CDR3 is TGTGCCAGTAGTAGAGGACAGGGTCCGAATGAAGCTTTCTTT.

The V call is TRBV5-1, the J call TRBJ2-5; 8 positions match TRBD2. Trimming removed 2 bases from V and 11 bases from J; junction bases left unmatched: 14. The CDR3 loop spans 15 amino acids. Germline CDR1 reads SGHRS; CDR2 reads YFSETQ. The CDR3 region is CASSFSPGGPQEQYF. CDR3 nucleotides: TGCGCCAGCAGCTTTTCACCGGGGGGGCCTCAAGAGCAGTACTTC.

The rearrangement links TRBV2 to TRBJ2-5; 10 nucleotides agree with TRBD2. The CDR3 length is 17 residues. The V segment lost 1 base and the J segment 5 bases; nucleotides outside the gene matches: 10. CDR1 and CDR2 from the germline V gene are SNHLY and FYNNEI. CDR3 residues: CASSEVLLASGGETQYF. The CDR3 nucleotides read TGTGCCAGCAGTGAAGTTTTGTTGGCTAGCGGGGGCGAGACCCAGTACTTC.

The chain has TRBV5-5 and TRBJ2-2, with TRBD1 as a possible D gene (6 bases). V lost 4 bases, J lost 5 bases, and 18 bases lay in between. From germline, CDR1 is SGHKS and CDR2 YYEKEE (reference sequence). CDR3 length equals 16 residues. CDR3 sequence (DNA): TGTGCCAGCAGCAGGGACACCCAAGGGTGGACCGGGGAGCTGTTTTTT. Its translation: CASSRDTQGWTGELFF. The entire variable domain, with the rest obtained from reference TRBV5-5 and TRBJ2-2, is as follows: DAGVTQSPTHLIKTRGQQVTLRCSPISGHKSVSWYQQVLGQGPQFIFQYYEKEERGRGNFPDRFSARQFPNYSSELNVNALLLGDSALYLCASSRDTQGWTGELFFGEGSRLTVL.

The chain uses TRBV6-8 and TRBJ2-7; 9 bases are shared with TRBD1. The V and J ends lost 0 bases and 1 base, in that order; junction bases with no gene match: 1. Germline V gene sequence: CDR1 MNHGY, CDR2 SAAAGT. The CDR3 runs to 15 residues. The CDR3 region is CASSYSTGGSYEQYF. The CDR3 DNA sequence: TGTGCCAGCAGTTACTCGACAGGGGGTTCCTACGAGCAGTACTTC.

The rearrangement uses TRBV7-2 and TRBJ1-5, with D possibly being TRBD1 (6 bases). Germline V gives CDR1 SGHTA, CDR2 FQGNSA. V dropped 5 bases and J dropped 2 bases, with 13 bases sitting between them. The CDR3 covers 15 residues. CDR3 region: CASSPRGMGNQPQHF. CDR3 bases: TGTGCCAGCAGCCCGAGGGGGATGGGCAATCAGCCCCAGCATTTT.

This clone was found a few times. The gene calls are TRBV10-3 and TRBJ1-1, with unresolved D. CDR1 ENHRY and CDR2 SYGVKD come from the germline V gene. V lost 6 bases and J lost 1, with 9 bases in between. The CDR3 spans 13 residues. CDR3 protein: CAIRVTPNTEAFF. CDR3 nucleotides: TGTGCCATCAGGGTGACACCGAACACTGAAGCTTTCTTT.